Given below is one TCR beta chain in context. This sample stems from a study of blood T cell repertoires in COVID-19. Background on the study: The United States, Italy and Spain provided the acute and convalescent COVID-19 samples.

Sequencing was performed with immunoSEQ multiplex PCR; in TCRdb, only in-frame clones are kept and a portion is missing. This table has under 300,000 clones, roughly 81% appearing once. Germline loops: CDR1 SGHRS, CDR2 YFSETQ. The CDR3 extends over 17 amino acids. The junction had 19 bases not matched to a gene; V was cut back by 4 bases and J by 7 bases. Sequencing was performed on PBMCs or T cells enriched from blood (not recorded which). The receptor comes from a woman between 50 and 59 years old who had been exposed to COVID-19. The rearrangement joins TRBV5-1 to TRBJ1-2, with 7 bases aligning to TRBD1. CDR3 residues: CASSRRQGGIASGGYTF. In nucleotides, the CDR3 is TGCGCCAGCAGCCGGCGGCAGGGGGGTATTGCAAGCGGTGGCTACACCTTC.